Listed below are T cell receptor beta chains from one sample, sequenced in a study of T cell changes during pregnancy in multiple sclerosis. Produced via immunoSEQ multiplex PCR; TCRdb's table is partial and in-frame only. The table shows around 80,000 clones, with 90% to 95% occurring only once. The sequenced sample was peripheral blood, obtained in the second trimester of pregnancy. These TCRs come from a female donor with multiple sclerosis, enrolled in a pregnancy study. CDR3s include the opening cysteine and the closing phenylalanine or tryptophan. Fields, in order: J gene, clone size, V gene, D gene, CDR3 DNA, CDR3 protein. D genes are given only for firm matches. For some rows the clone size is stated as once, few or many, or as a class when expanded; others skip it.

>TRBJ2-2|NA|TRBV19|NA
TGTGCCAGTACGAGACTAGCGAACACCGGGGAGCTGTTTTTT
CASTRLANTGELFF
>TRBJ1-1|NA|TRBV27|NA
TGTGCCAGCAGTTTATGGGCGAACACTGAAGCTTTCTTT
CASSLWANTEAFF
>TRBJ1-3|NA|TRBV4-2|NA
TGTGCCAGCAGCCAAGAAGGGAGGGGTGGAAACACCATATATTTT
CASSQEGRGGNTIYF
>TRBJ2-7|NA|TRBV6-1|NA
TGTGCCAGCACCTTCCTCTACGAGCAGTACTTC
CASTFLYEQYF
>TRBJ1-1|NA|TRBV30|TRBD1
TGTGCCTGGACCTCCGGACAGGGTTTCACTGAAGCTTTCTTT
CAWTSGQGFTEAFF
>TRBJ1-1|NA|TRBV7-2|NA
TGTGCCAGCACCAAATGGGCCTCCGGCTCGGGGGCTTTCTTT
CASTKWASGSGAFF
>TRBJ2-3|NA|TRBV28|NA
TGTGCCAGCAGTCATGGGGAGACAGATACGCAGTATTTT
CASSHGETDTQYF
>TRBJ2-1|once|TRBV6-6|TRBD2
TGTGCCAGCAGTTACCCGACTAGCGAGATTAACAATGAGCAGTTCTTC
CASSYPTSEINNEQFF
>TRBJ1-5|NA|TRBV28|NA
TGTGCCAGCAGCCAAGCGGGAACCAATCAGCCCCAGCATTTT
CASSQAGTNQPQHF
>TRBJ1-1|NA|TRBV30|NA
TGTGCCGGGGAAAACGGGGGCACTGAAGCTTTCTTT
CAGENGGTEAFF
>TRBJ2-1|once|TRBV4-2|TRBD2
TGTGCCAGCAGCCTCACCGGGACAGGGGTTGGACTAGCGGGAGGGTACAATGAGCAGTTCTTC
CASSLTGTGVGLAGGYNEQFF
>TRBJ1-1|NA|TRBV6-5|NA
TGTGCCAGCAGTTACTCGATGGGGGGGTCTTGGACTGAAGCTTTCTTT
CASSYSMGGSWTEAFF
>TRBJ2-5|NA|TRBV29-1|TRBD2
TGCAGCGTTGAAGGGGTAGCGGGAGGGCTCCAGGAGACCCAGTACTTC
CSVEGVAGGLQETQYF
>TRBJ2-7|once|TRBV7-8|NA
TGTGCCAGCAGCTCTCGTCTCGGCTCCTACGAGCAGTACTTC
CASSSRLGSYEQYF
>TRBJ2-1|NA|TRBV29-1|NA
TGCAGCGCGGGAAGCTACTCCTACAATGAGCAGTTCTTC
CSAGSYSYNEQFF
>TRBJ2-7|NA|TRBV13|TRBD1
TGTGCCAGCAGCTCAAGCCGCAGGGGGCCCCGGTCGGAGCAGTACTTC
CASSSSRRGPRSEQYF
>TRBJ1-3|NA|TRBV9|TRBD1
TGTGCCAGCAGCGTTTCACAGGGGGAATCTGGAAACACCATATATTTT
CASSVSQGESGNTIYF
>TRBJ2-1|once|TRBV6-6|NA
TGTGCCAGCAGTTACTTAGAAGCGGTTGTTGACAATGAGCAGTTCTTC
CASSYLEAVVDNEQFF
>TRBJ2-2|NA|TRBV11-3|TRBD2
TGTGCCTTGCAGGCTGGCGGGAGAGTCGGGGGGGAGCTGTTTTTT
CALQAGGRVGGELFF
>TRBJ1-2|NA|TRBV14|NA
TGTGCCAGCAGCCAGGCTTTAAGGGGTAATGGCTACACCTTC
CASSQALRGNGYTF
>TRBJ2-1|NA|TRBV12-2|NA
TGTGCAAGTCGCTTACGTGGGACATTCGCTTCCTACAATGAGCAGTTCTTC
CASRLRGTFASYNEQFF
>TRBJ1-2|NA|TRBV27|TRBD1
TGTGCCAGCAGTTTATCATTCCGGGACAGGGGCCTTGGTAACTATGGCTACACCTTC
CASSLSFRDRGLGNYGYTF
>TRBJ2-7|NA|TRBV7-8|TRBD2
TGTGCCAGCAGCCCCCGACTAGCGGCCTCCTACGAGCAGTACTTC
CASSPRLAASYEQYF
>TRBJ2-7|NA|TRBV18|TRBD2
TGTGCCAGCTCACCACCCGGAGGGAGGGGAGAGCAGTACTTC
CASSPPGGRGEQYF
>TRBJ1-1|NA|TRBV6-1|TRBD1
TGTGCCAGCAGTGAGGGGACAGGGGGCACTGAAGCTTTCTTT
CASSEGTGGTEAFF
>TRBJ1-1|once|TRBV7-2|NA
TGTGCCAGTTGGTCGGGCACTGAAGCTTTCTTT
CASWSGTEAFF
>TRBJ2-3|NA|TRBV5-4|TRBD2
TGTGCCAGCAGCTTGGGCGGGAGGGCCGTCGATACGCAGTATTTT
CASSLGGRAVDTQYF
>TRBJ1-1|NA|TRBV6-1|NA
TGTGCCAGCAGTGCCCGGACACTTGCTGGGAAAGCTTTCTTT
CASSARTLAGKAFF
>TRBJ2-5|NA|TRBV6-1|NA
TGTGCCAGCAGTGAACGGAGGGACCGCTACCAAGAGACCCAGTACTTC
CASSERRDRYQETQYF
>TRBJ1-4|NA|TRBV19|NA
TGTGCCAGTAGAACGTCAGGGGTCGAAAAACTGTTTTTT
CASRTSGVEKLFF
>TRBJ2-6|NA|TRBV2|TRBD1
TGTGCCAGCAGTGACCGGGACAGGGTTGGCTCTGGGGCCAACGTCCTGACTTTC
CASSDRDRVGSGANVLTF
>TRBJ2-7|NA|TRBV2|NA
TGTGCCAGCAATCGGGATTGGACCTACGAGCAGTACTTC
CASNRDWTYEQYF
>TRBJ1-5|NA|TRBV7-2|TRBD1
TGTGCCAGCAGCTTGGGACAGGCCATTGGGCCCCAGCATTTT
CASSLGQAIGPQHF
>TRBJ1-2|NA|TRBV9|NA
TGTGCCAGCAGTCCACAGAGAGGGTGGGGCTACACCTTC
CASSPQRGWGYTF
>TRBJ1-1|once|TRBV27|TRBD1
TGTGCCAGCAGTGGCTGGCGGGACAGAATCACTGAAGCTTTCTTT
CASSGWRDRITEAFF
>TRBJ1-1|once|TRBV6-5|TRBD1
TGTGCCAGCAGTTCTTTCGGACAGGGACCGAACACTGAAGCTTTCTTT
CASSSFGQGPNTEAFF
>TRBJ2-7|NA|TRBV2|TRBD2
TGTGCCAGCAGTTGGACTAGCGCCAACTACGAGCAGTACTTC
CASSWTSANYEQYF
>TRBJ1-3|NA|TRBV5-4|TRBD1
TGTGCCAGCAGCTTCCCTGGACAGGGGGCTTTTGGAAACACCATATATTTT
CASSFPGQGAFGNTIYF
>TRBJ1-1|NA|TRBV10-2|NA
TGCGCCAGCAGTGTCACCACACAGAACACTGAAGCTTTCTTT
CASSVTTQNTEAFF
>TRBJ2-7|NA|TRBV19|NA
TGTGCCAGTAGTATAGCCGAGACCTACGAGCAGTACTTC
CASSIAETYEQYF